The 24 T cell receptor beta chains below all came from one sample that was sequenced in a study of identical twins. Each CDR3 protein gets one entry after TCRdb re-called the 5' RACE reads with MiXCR. The sample carries 750,000 to 950,000 distinct CDR3 sequences, 10% to 15% recorded once. Another study also made use of these data, one on yellow fever vaccine responses in identical twins.

The source material was PBMCs. Receptors were obtained from a woman in her late teens or twenties in good health.

The sample holds a few counts of this clonotype. The rearrangement uses TRBV4-2 and TRBJ1-1; tentative D call: TRBD1 (5 bases). V lost 4 bases and J lost 0, with 15 bases in between. CDR3 length: 16 amino acids. Germline CDR1 and CDR2: LGHNA and YNFKEQ. The DNA of the CDR3 is TGTGCCAGCAGCCGAATCGGGCAGGGAGTGAACACTGAAGCTTTCTTT. This gives the protein CASSRIGQGVNTEAFF.

This clonotype has at least ten counts. The gene calls are TRBV24-1 and TRBJ2-1, with D tentatively TRBD1 (6 bases). The CDR3 is 15 amino acids. The germline gives CDR1 KGHDR, CDR2 SFDVKD. With 1 base removed from V and 5 bases from J, the gap between germline ends came to 11 bases. CDR3 DNA sequence: TGTGCCACCAGTGATTTTCGCTCAGGGGACAATGAGCAGTTCTTC. Protein product: CATSDFRSGDNEQFF.

The chain combines TRBV5-1 with TRBJ2-2, with D maybe TRBD2 (5 bases). The CDR3 runs to 17 residues. The ends were cut back, 0 bases at V and 6 bases at J, with 18 bases in the middle. CDR1 SGHRS and CDR2 YFSETQ come from the germline V gene. This chain's CDR3 is CASSLGGSNPLAGELFF. CDR3 nucleotides: TGCGCCAGCAGCTTGGGAGGGTCAAATCCATTGGCCGGGGAGCTGTTTTTT.

The sample holds many counts of this clonotype. This chain links TRBV7-9 with TRBJ2-7; 9 nucleotides agree with TRBD2. The junction had 4 bases not matched to a gene; V was cut back by 5 bases and J by 2 bases. Germline CDR1 SEHNR, CDR2 FQNEAQ (reference sequence). This CDR3 region has 14 residues. The CDR3 bases are TGTGCCAGCAGCCTTAGCGGGGGCGCCTACGAGCAGTACGTC. It translates to CASSLSGGAYEQYV.

This clonotype was detected only a few times. This chain uses TRBV15 with TRBJ2-7; D remains unclear. Germline lookup yields CDR1 LNHNV and CDR2 YYDKDF (reference sequence). The CDR3 sequence is 13 residues long. Trimming stripped 0 bases from V and 7 bases from J, with 10 bases between. CDR3 sequence reads: CATSRDEGWEQYF. The CDR3 coding sequence is TGTGCCACCAGCAGAGACGAAGGCTGGGAGCAGTACTTC.

The rearrangement joins TRBV6-1 to TRBJ2-3; 11 positions match TRBD2. CDR1 is MNHNS and CDR2 is SASEGT in the germline V gene. J was trimmed by 6 bases and V by 7 bases; bases with no gene match: 9. This CDR3 has 15 amino acids. In nucleotides, the CDR3 is TGTGCCAGCACCGTACTAGCGGGAGTGGCCGATACGCAGTATTTT. Its translation: CASTVLAGVADTQYF.

This chain links TRBV4-2 with TRBJ1-1; 7 nucleotides align to TRBD1. V lost 3 bases and J lost 3; bases outside the gene matches: 10. CDR1 and CDR2 (germline): LGHNA, YNFKEQ. The CDR3 loop spans 16 amino acids. CDR3 region: CASSHAGQAGDTEAFF. For the CDR3, the DNA is TGTGCCAGCAGCCATGCCGGACAGGCGGGGGACACTGAAGCTTTCTTT.

This clonotype was detected ten times or more. CDR3 in DNA: TGTGCCAGCAGCCAAGGAGGGGGACAGATCTACGAGCAGTACTTC. Its translation is CASSQGGGQIYEQYF. This chain connects TRBV4-2 to TRBJ2-7; 7 bases line up with TRBD1. Losses at the gene ends were 1 base for V and 3 bases for J; bases not matched to a gene: 6. The germline V gene has CDR1 LGHNA and CDR2 YNFKEQ. The CDR3 has 15 residues.

There are a few counts of this clonotype. This rearrangement joins TRBV3-1 to TRBJ2-3; D gene uncertain. Germline V gene data show CDR1 as LGHDT and CDR2 as YNNKEL (reference sequence). V lost 0 bases and J lost 1, with 11 bases in between. The CDR3 loop spans 16 amino acids. The chain's CDR3 is CASSQDPFRGTDTQYF. The CDR3, as DNA: TGTGCCAGCAGCCAAGACCCCTTTAGGGGCACAGATACGCAGTATTTT.

Comments on this clonotype: The germline gene is not matched at one end of the junction; a read error may be the cause. The gene calls are TRBV18 and TRBJ2-1; D gene unclear. Looked up from germline, CDR1 is KGHSH and CDR2 is LQKENI. The CDR3 sequence is 13 residues long. The CDR3 spells CAGSPMSSWEQFF. In DNA, the CDR3 is TGTGCCGGCTCACCAATGAGTTCCTGGGAGCAGTTCTTC.

This clonotype was observed a handful of times. The V and J genes are TRBV7-6 and TRBJ2-7; 8 nucleotides agree with TRBD1. The CDR3 loop spans 15 amino acids. Losses at the gene ends were 3 bases for V and 3 bases for J; bases not matched to a gene: 7. CDR1 is SGHVS and CDR2 is FNYEAQ in the germline V gene. The CDR3 protein is CASSFRTGPSYEQYF. The DNA for the CDR3 is TGTGCCAGCAGCTTCCGGACAGGGCCCAGCTACGAGCAGTACTTC.

The CDR3 nucleotides are TGTGCCAGCAGTCCCGGGAGACTCTACGAGCAGTACTTC. Encoded protein: CASSPGRLYEQYF. V and J are TRBV27 and TRBJ2-7; possible D gene TRBD2, 6 bases. CDR3 size: 13 residues. The V and J ends lost 5 bases and 3 bases respectively, with 11 bases between them. Germline CDR1 and CDR2: MNHEY and SMNVEV (reference sequence).

This clonotype has at least ten counts. The chain employs TRBV15 and TRBJ2-2; 8 nucleotides match TRBD1. The germline gives CDR1 LNHNV, CDR2 YYDKDF (reference sequence). J gave up 7 bases and V 10 bases, and 8 bases lay outside the gene matches. This CDR3 spans 13 amino acids. For the CDR3, the DNA is TGTGCCATAGCGGACAGGGCCCTCGGGGAGCTGTTTTTT. Protein sequence: CAIADRALGELFF.

This clonotype was seen a few times. The rearrangement uses TRBV5-1 and TRBJ1-3; TRBD1 is a possible D gene (6 bases). The CDR3 is 17 residues long. V was trimmed by 4 bases and J by 0 bases, leaving 17 bases between them. In germline, CDR1 is SGHRS, CDR2 YFSETQ. CDR3 sequence (DNA): TGCGCCAGCAGCCTGATGGGGACACTGGGCTCTGGAAACACCATATATTTT. It is translated as CASSLMGTLGSGNTIYF.

This chain joins TRBV13 and TRBJ2-7, with TRBD2 as a possible D gene (5 bases). Germline CDR1 reads PRHDT; CDR2 reads FYEKMQ (reference sequence). Trimming stripped 6 bases from V and 2 bases from J, with 14 bases between. The CDR3 extends over 14 amino acids. The CDR3 region is CASRSLALPYEQYF. CDR3 bases: TGTGCCAGCAGATCCCTAGCTCTCCCCTACGAGCAGTACTTC.

This clonotype was observed a few times. The CDR3 region is CATSDFPREGQETQYF. CDR3 sequence (DNA): TGTGCCACCAGTGATTTCCCGCGAGAGGGACAAGAGACCCAGTACTTC. This chain links TRBV24-1 with TRBJ2-5; tentatively, D is TRBD2 (5 bases). The V gene lost 1 base and the J gene lost 2 bases, with 13 bases spanning the gap. The CDR3 contains 16 residues. The germline V gene encodes CDR1 KGHDR and CDR2 SFDVKD.

This clonotype was seen ten or more times. This chain uses TRBV15 with TRBJ2-2; D gene uncertain. The V end lost 4 bases, the J end lost 3 bases, and 9 bases lay between the germline ends. The CDR3 is made up of 14 amino acids. Per germline, CDR1 LNHNV and CDR2 YYDKDF (reference sequence). The CDR3 reads CATSIKSYTGELFF. The CDR3, as DNA: TGTGCCACCAGCATCAAGTCCTACACCGGGGAGCTGTTTTTT.

The V call is TRBV10-3, the J call TRBJ2-7, with 11 positions matching TRBD2. Germline V gene lookup returns CDR1 ENHRY and CDR2 SYGVKD. V shed 6 bases, J shed 3 bases, and the junction held 1 base outside the gene matches. CDR3 length: 13 residues. CDR3 residues: CAIRLAGDYEQYF. The CDR3 DNA is TGTGCCATCAGACTAGCGGGAGACTACGAGCAGTACTTC.

There are many counts of this clonotype. The chain is built from TRBV20-1 and TRBJ1-1, with a tentative D call TRBD1 (6 bases). The CDR3 covers 11 residues. Germline CDR1 is DFQATT and CDR2 is SNEGSKA (reference sequence). Trimming took 5 bases from V and 7 from J, leaving 11 bases between them. The CDR3: CSAPQGIEAFF. CDR3 bases: TGCAGTGCTCCTCAGGGGATTGAAGCTTTCTTT.

This clonotype has a handful of counts. The chain links TRBV18 to TRBJ2-7; TRBD1 matches 7 bases. This CDR3 is built from 14 residues. V shed 4 bases and J 2 bases; nucleotides not matched to a gene: 5. In germline, CDR1 is KGHSH, CDR2 LQKENI. The DNA for the CDR3 is TGTGCCAGCTCACTAGGGACAGAAACCTACGAGCAGTACGTC. It is translated as CASSLGTETYEQYV.

The chain carries TRBV2 and TRBJ2-7; D gene uncertain. Trimming removed 5 bases from V and 4 bases from J, with 9 bases in between. The CDR3 totals 12 residues. Germline V lookup: CDR1 SNHLY, CDR2 FYNNEI. This CDR3 is CASSKTGYEQYV. DNA for the CDR3: TGTGCCAGCAGTAAGACTGGATACGAGCAGTACGTC.

This clonotype occurred a few times. The CDR3 nucleotides read TGTGCCAGCAGCTTATATCAGGCTAGCGGGGGGGCTAATCACCGGAATGAGCAGTTCTTC. Translation: CASSLYQASGGANHRNEQFF. The chain joins TRBV7-6 to TRBJ2-1, with 12 bases matching TRBD2. The CDR3 consists of 20 residues. J lost 7 bases, V lost 2 bases, and 18 bases had no gene match. CDR1 is SGHVS, CDR2 FNYEAQ, per germline.

This clonotype was counted a few times. The chain employs TRBV5-1 and TRBJ2-7, with 9 positions matching TRBD1. CDR3 length: 15 amino acids. Germline CDR1 and CDR2: SGHRS and YFSETQ. V lost 4 bases and J lost 1; bases outside the gene matches: 6. The CDR3 here is CASSVSGQGSYEQYF. CDR3 nucleotides: TGCGCCAGCAGCGTATCCGGACAGGGGTCCTACGAGCAGTACTTC.

This clonotype came up many times. The chain has TRBV28 and TRBJ2-7; D unclear. Trimming pared 3 bases from V and 5 bases from J, leaving 11 bases between. The CDR3 totals 13 residues. The V gene's germline CDR1 is MDHEN and CDR2 SYDVKM. CDR3 DNA: TGTGCCAGCAGTTTTCAGGTCCGGCACGAGCAGTACTTC. Encoded protein: CASSFQVRHEQYF.